Listed here are 7 T cell receptor beta chains from one sample, sequenced in a study of blood T cell repertoires in COVID-19. This table comes from immunoSEQ multiplex PCR, and its TCRdb copy is limited to in-frame clones, with some not included. The sample lists more than 85,000 clones, roughly 90% occurring once. Specimen: peripheral blood. The receptors come from an older woman with acute or convalescent COVID-19.

This clone has only a few counts. The gene calls are TRBV19 and TRBJ1-3; maybe TRBD1 (6 bases). Trimming left V 1 base short and J 9 bases short, with 13 bases between. Germline assignment: CDR1 LNHDA and CDR2 SQIVND (reference sequence). The CDR3 is 14 residues long. CDR3: CASSIGPTGGTIYF. CDR3 nucleotide sequence: TGTGCCAGTAGTATAGGCCCGACAGGCGGCACCATATATTTT.

The V and J genes are TRBV2 and TRBJ1-1; the D is unclear. V was trimmed by 5 bases and J by 5 bases, leaving 9 bases between them. Looked up from germline, CDR1 is SNHLY and CDR2 is FYNNEI. The CDR3 extends over 12 amino acids. This CDR3 reads CASSSEMTEAFF. The DNA for the CDR3 is TGTGCCAGCAGTTCCGAGATGACTGAAGCTTTCTTT.

The V call is TRBV7-2, the J call TRBJ2-7, with a tentative D call TRBD2 (6 bases). V lost 4 bases, J lost 6 bases, and 13 bases lay in between. The CDR3 is made up of 13 amino acids. Looked up from germline, CDR1 is SGHTA and CDR2 is FQGNSA. DNA of the CDR3: TGTGCCAGCAGCTCCTTTCTAGCGTTCGAGCAGTACTTC. It encodes CASSSFLAFEQYF.

The chain joins TRBV3-1 (or the pseudogene TRBV3-2) to TRBJ2-1, with 10 bases fitting TRBD1. The trim removed 4 bases at V and 4 bases at J, leaving 7 bases unmatched. Germline CDR1 and CDR2: LGHDT and YNNKEL (reference sequence). This CDR3 has 16 residues. In nucleotides, the CDR3 is TGTGCCAGCAGCCCCCACCGGGACAGGGGTTACAATGAGCAGTTCTTC. Protein product: CASSPHRDRGYNEQFF.

The chain combines TRBV9 with TRBJ2-2; D is unresolved. The CDR3 runs to 14 residues. The V end was cut by 0 bases, the J end by 6 bases, with 9 bases between. Germline V gene sequence: CDR1 SGDLS, CDR2 YYNGEE. The CDR3 loop reads CASSVVAAPGELFF. CDR3 nucleotide sequence: TGTGCCAGCAGCGTAGTGGCCGCACCCGGGGAGCTGTTTTTT.

On this clone itself: One end of the junction varies from germline; a read error may be responsible. CDR3 in amino acids: CASSLDSNIEAFF. The CDR3 bases are TGCGCCAGCAGCTTGGACAGCAACATTGAAGCTTTCTTT. The chain links TRBV5-1 to TRBJ1-1; no definite D call. This CDR3 is 13 amino acids long. The V gene's germline CDR1 is SGHRS and CDR2 YFSETQ.

This chain links TRBV14 with TRBJ1-4; 7 positions agree with TRBD1. There are 15 residues in the CDR3. CDR1 and CDR2 (germline): SGHDN, FVKESK. With 4 bases clipped from V and 7 bases from J, the junction kept 9 bases outside the gene matches. CDR3 nucleotides: TGTGCCAGCAGCCCAACCGGGACAGTTGTTGAAAAACTGTTTTTT. Translating it yields CASSPTGTVVEKLFF.